These 22 T cell receptor beta chains share one sample of origin, sequenced in a study of shared clonotypes between healthy human individuals. The protocol was immunoSEQ multiplex PCR, while the TCRdb copy is restricted to in-frame clones and leaves out a portion. The sample records roughly 380,000 clones, 90% to 97% being singletons. The sequenced sample was memory CD8+ T cells sorted from blood. As to subset: CD45RO+ cells pooled with CCR7-negative TemRA cells. The receptors here all came from a man aged 25 to 40 in good health.

The gene calls are TRBV23-1 and TRBJ2-7, with 7 bases aligning to TRBD2. TRBV23-1 is an ORF for which the function is uncertain. Unmatched junction bases numbered 1, after V lost 3 bases and J lost 2 bases. The CDR3 covers 13 residues. The chain's CDR3 is CASSQGGTYEQYF. Written as DNA, the CDR3 is TGCGCCAGCAGTCAGGGGGGGACCTACGAGCAGTACTTC.

The chain carries TRBV7-2 and TRBJ1-3, with 10 bases lining up with TRBD1. This CDR3 has 16 amino acids. V trimming: 4 bases; J trimming: 2 bases; junction bases outside the gene matches: 5. Germline V gene lookup returns CDR1 SGHTA and CDR2 FQGNSA. CDR3 DNA sequence: TGTGCCAGCAGCTCCCGACAGGGGGCTACTGGAAACACCATATATTTT. This translates into CASSSRQGATGNTIYF.

The J gene is TRBJ2-7, the V gene TRBV10-2, with D perhaps given as TRBD1 or TRBD2 (7 bases each). Germline V gene sequence: CDR1 WSHSY, CDR2 SAAADI. V lost 8 bases, J lost 7 bases, and 15 bases lay in between. CDR3 size: 12 residues. The CDR3: CASHDREGEQYF. In DNA form, the CDR3 reads TGCGCCAGCCATGACAGGGAGGGGGAGCAGTACTTC.

The gene calls are TRBV2 and TRBJ2-2; 13 bases align to TRBD2. Germline CDR1 is SNHLY and CDR2 is FYNNEI. This CDR3 is 15 amino acids long. V dropped 6 bases and J dropped 5; count of bases not matched to a gene: 3. CDR3 nucleotide sequence: TGTGCCAGCAGCGAGACTAGCGGGAGGACCGGGGAGCTGTTTTTT. Amino acids: CASSETSGRTGELFF.

This clone was observed once. As DNA, the CDR3 is TGCAGCGTCGAGGTTGGTGGGGCCAACGTCCTGACTTTC. Its translation is CSVEVGGANVLTF. The chain uses TRBV29-1 and TRBJ2-6; D call uncertain. Germline V gene data show CDR1 as SQVTM and CDR2 as ANQGSEA. V lost 6 bases and J 3 bases, leaving 9 bases between the germline ends. The CDR3 totals 13 residues.

The chain couples TRBV5-4 to TRBJ2-7; 9 nucleotides align to TRBD1. The length of the CDR3 is 16 residues. Germline loops: CDR1 SGHNT, CDR2 YYREEE (reference sequence). J gave up 3 bases and V 4 bases, and 11 bases lay outside the gene matches. The CDR3, as DNA: TGTGCCAGCAGCCGATGGAACCGGGACAGGGACTACGAGCAGTACTTC. Translated, it gives CASSRWNRDRDYEQYF.

The chain links TRBV5-1 to TRBJ2-7; D remains ambiguous. The CDR3 runs to 13 residues. Germline V CDR1 and CDR2: SGHRS, YFSETQ. Trimming pared 4 bases from V and 3 bases from J, leaving 11 bases between. CDR3 sequence reads: CASSPLNGYEQYF. The CDR3 DNA follows: TGCGCCAGCAGCCCCCTTAATGGCTACGAGCAGTACTTC.

The J gene is TRBJ2-7, the V gene TRBV7-2; D ambiguous. Germline loops: CDR1 SGHTA, CDR2 FQGNSA. This CDR3 has 13 residues. With 2 bases removed from V and 2 bases from J, the gap between germline ends came to 7 bases. The CDR3 reads CASSLWVPYEQYF. The CDR3 DNA reads TGTGCCAGCAGCTTATGGGTCCCCTACGAGCAGTACTTC.

This sequence joins TRBV6-5 and TRBJ2-2, with TRBD2 matching 9 bases. Trimming cost V 3 bases and J 7 bases; bases outside gene matches: 9. Germline-derived CDR1 and CDR2 are MNHEY and SVGAGI. CDR3 length equals 16 residues. As DNA, the CDR3 is TGTGCCAGCAGTTATTATAGCGGGAGACCTATCGGGGAGCTGTTTTTT. Residues: CASSYYSGRPIGELFF.

V usage is TRBV4-2 and J usage is TRBJ2-3; 12 bases are a match to TRBD2. The CDR3 runs to 16 residues. Per germline, CDR1 LGHNA and CDR2 YNFKEQ. J lost 2 bases, V lost 1 base, and 1 base had no gene match. CDR3 loop: CASSQGTSGNTDTQYF. The CDR3 DNA is TGTGCCAGCAGCCAAGGGACTAGCGGGAACACAGATACGCAGTATTTT.

This sequence joins TRBV5-1 and TRBJ1-6; D might be TRBD1 (5 bases). V was cut by 1 base and J by 0 bases, with 11 bases left in between. Germline CDR1 SGHRS, CDR2 YFSETQ. The CDR3 has 17 residues. The CDR3, as DNA: TGCGCCAGCAGCTTGTCGACAGCGAGCTCCTATAATTCACCCCTCCACTTT. It translates to CASSLSTASSYNSPLHF.

J is TRBJ2-7 and V is TRBV28; 8 nucleotides match TRBD1. Germline V gene lookup returns CDR1 MDHEN and CDR2 SYDVKM. The V segment lost 10 bases and the J segment 2 bases; nucleotides outside the gene matches: 4. CDR3 length equals 12 residues. The CDR3 DNA reads as TGTGCCACCAGGGGGCGCCCCTACGAGCAGTACTTC. Protein sequence: CATRGRPYEQYF.

This clone was recorded only once. The chain links TRBV5-6 to TRBJ1-3; D unresolved. Trimming left V 4 bases short and J 1 base short, with 12 bases between. The CDR3 has 15 residues. CDR1 and CDR2 from the germline V gene are SGHDT and YYEEEE. The CDR3 nucleotides read TGTGCCAGCAGCACCGGCACTCGGTCTGGAAACACCATATATTTT. This encodes CASSTGTRSGNTIYF.

The rearrangement links TRBV13 to TRBJ2-5, with TRBD1 matching 9 bases. From germline, CDR1 is PRHDT and CDR2 FYEKMQ (reference sequence). With 3 bases clipped from V and 5 bases from J, the junction kept 10 bases outside the gene matches. The CDR3 is 16 residues long. CDR3 bases: TGTGCCAGCAGCTTTGCTAACAGGGGGCAGAGCGAGACCCAGTACTTC. Protein sequence: CASSFANRGQSETQYF.

The rearrangement links TRBV7-9 to TRBJ2-3; a possible D gene is TRBD1 (6 bases). The CDR3 sequence is 15 residues long. V was pared by 1 base and J by 3 bases, with 11 bases between. The germline V gene encodes CDR1 SEHNR and CDR2 FQNEAQ (reference sequence). In DNA, the CDR3 is TGTGCCAGCAGCTTAGTTGGGGGCCAAACAGATACGCAGTATTTT. Its translation is CASSLVGGQTDTQYF. The full variable domain, rest sourced from reference TRBV7-9 and TRBJ2-3, is DTGVSQNPRHKITKRGQNVTFRCDPISEHNRLYWYRQTLGQGPEFLTYFQNEAQLEKSRLLSDRFSAERPKGSFSTLEIQRTEQGDSAMYLCASSLVGGQTDTQYFGPGTRLTVL.

This clone has only one observation. The chain combines TRBV5-1 with TRBJ2-7, with TRBD1 as a possible D gene (5 bases). Germline loops: CDR1 SGHRS, CDR2 YFSETQ. The CDR3 is 15 amino acids. V was cut by 0 bases and J by 1 base, with 11 bases left in between. DNA of the CDR3: TGCGCCAGCAGCTTGGTAGGGGCTGGGTCCTACGAGCAGTACTTC. Amino acid sequence: CASSLVGAGSYEQYF. The full variable domain, rest sourced from reference TRBV5-1 and TRBJ2-7, is KAGVTQTPRYLIKTRGQQVTLSCSPISGHRSVSWYQQTPGQGLQFLFEYFSETQRNKGNFPGRFSGRQFSNSRSEMNVSTLELGDSALYLCASSLVGAGSYEQYFGPGTRLTVT.

The rearrangement joins TRBV4-2 to TRBJ2-3, with a weak D call TRBD2 (6 bases). Trimming shortened V by 2 bases and J by 2 bases, and 8 bases separated the two germline ends. The CDR3 runs to 14 residues. Germline V gives CDR1 LGHNA, CDR2 YNFKEQ. The CDR3 coding sequence is TGTGCCAGCAGCCAACGGGACTCCACAGATACGCAGTATTTT. This codes for CASSQRDSTDTQYF.

The J gene is TRBJ1-3, the V gene TRBV7-2, with 8 bases identical to TRBD1. V shed 6 bases, J shed 4 bases, and the junction held 5 bases outside the gene matches. The germline V gene has CDR1 SGHTA and CDR2 FQGNSA. This CDR3 is built from 14 residues. This CDR3 reads CASSRQGAGNTIYF. CDR3 coding DNA: TGTGCCAGCAGTCGGCAGGGGGCGGGAAACACCATATATTTT.

The rearrangement uses TRBV7-2 and TRBJ2-7; 7 nucleotides align to TRBD1. Germline CDR1 is SGHTA and CDR2 is FQGNSA. This CDR3 is built from 15 residues. Germline trimming cut 4 bases from V and 4 bases from J; bases unmatched to any gene: 10. The CDR3 spells CASSSNRGLTYEQYF. In nucleotides, the CDR3 is TGTGCCAGCAGCTCGAACAGGGGCTTGACGTACGAGCAGTACTTC.

The chain links TRBV11-2 to TRBJ2-3, with 9 bases lining up with TRBD2. The germline gives CDR1 SGHAT, CDR2 FQNNGV. CDR3 length: 16 amino acids. The junction had 5 bases not matched to a gene; V was cut back by 4 bases and J by 0 bases. CDR3 nucleotide sequence: TGTGCCAGCAGCTCCCCCCTAGCGGGAAGCACAGATACGCAGTATTTT. Amino acids: CASSSPLAGSTDTQYF. Variable domain in full (rest from reference TRBV11-2 and TRBJ2-3): EAGVAQSPRYKIIEKRQSVAFWCNPISGHATLYWYQQILGQGPKLLIQFQNNGVVDDSQLPKDRFSAERLKGVDSTLKIQPAKLEDSAVYLCASSSPLAGSTDTQYFGPGTRLTVL.

The V gene is TRBV7-6, the J gene TRBJ2-7, with a possible D match to TRBD2 (6 bases). CDR3 length: 13 residues. CDR1 SGHVS and CDR2 FNYEAQ come from the germline V gene. Trimming removed 1 base from V and 6 bases from J, with 10 bases in between. The DNA of the CDR3 is TGTGCCAGCAGCTTAGGCCCCGGGGGCGAGCAGTACTTC. It yields the protein CASSLGPGGEQYF.

The gene calls are TRBV19 and TRBJ1-4; D is possibly TRBD1 (5 bases). This CDR3 is built from 14 residues. V was cut by 7 bases and J by 3 bases, with 12 bases left in between. Per the germline V gene, CDR1 is LNHDA and CDR2 is SQIVND (reference sequence). CDR3 DNA sequence: TGTGCCAGTACCTCGGGCAGGGCTAATGAAAAACTGTTTTTT. It is translated as CASTSGRANEKLFF.